This T cell receptor (beta chain) was obtained from a study of control samples from healthy donors and cancer patients. Only in-frame clones appear in the TCRdb table, and some are missing; sequencing was by immunoSEQ multiplex PCR. Of 170,000 or so clones in the sample, about 92% were seen once. The sample was blood. This TCR was recovered from a man aged 25-45 years in good health.

The DNA of the CDR3 is TGTGCCAGTAGTAGCAGCGGGAGCTCCTACAATGAGCAGTTCTTC. It is translated as CASSSSGSSYNEQFF. The chain uses TRBV19 and TRBJ2-1, with TRBD2 matching over 8 bases. The CDR3 sequence is 15 residues long. The V and J ends lost 4 bases and 0 bases, in that order; junction bases with no gene match: 2. The germline V gene has CDR1 LNHDA and CDR2 SQIVND (reference sequence). The whole variable domain, filled in from reference TRBV19 and TRBJ2-1, reads DGGITQSPKYLFRKEGQNVTLSCEQNLNHDAMYWYRQDPGQGLRLIYYSQIVNDFQKGDIAEGYSVSREKKESFPLTVTSAQKNPTAFYLCASSSSGSSYNEQFFGPGTRLTVL.